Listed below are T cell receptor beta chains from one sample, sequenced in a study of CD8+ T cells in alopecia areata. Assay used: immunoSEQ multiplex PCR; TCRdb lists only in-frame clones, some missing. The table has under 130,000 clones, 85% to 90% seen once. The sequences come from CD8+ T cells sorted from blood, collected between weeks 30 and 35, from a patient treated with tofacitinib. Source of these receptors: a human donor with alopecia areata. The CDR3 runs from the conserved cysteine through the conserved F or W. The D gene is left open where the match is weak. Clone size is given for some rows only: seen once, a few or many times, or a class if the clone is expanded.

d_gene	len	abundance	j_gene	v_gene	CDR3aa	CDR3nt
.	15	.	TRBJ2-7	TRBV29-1	CSVLGPGSLSYEQYF	TGCAGCGTTCTCGGACCCGGGAGCCTATCCTACGAGCAGTACTTC
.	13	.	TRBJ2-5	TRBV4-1	CASSLRQKETQYF	TGCGCCAGCAGCCTCAGACAGAAAGAGACCCAGTACTTC
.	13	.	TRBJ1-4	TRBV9	CASSGTANEKLFF	TGTGCCAGCAGCGGGACAGCTAATGAAAAACTGTTTTTT
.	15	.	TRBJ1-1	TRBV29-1	CSVVIRDRSNTEAFF	TGCAGCGTTGTTATAAGAGACAGGTCGAACACTGAAGCTTTCTTT
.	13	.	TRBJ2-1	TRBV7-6	CASSLLGSGEQFF	TGTGCCAGCAGCTTACTAGGATCGGGTGAGCAGTTCTTC
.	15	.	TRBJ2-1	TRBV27	CASSPGTHPYNEQFF	TGTGCCAGCAGTCCCGGGACACACCCCTACAATGAGCAGTTCTTC
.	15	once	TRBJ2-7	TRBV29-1	CSVESGESESYEQYF	TGCAGCGTTGAATCGGGCGAGAGTGAGTCCTACGAGCAGTACTTC
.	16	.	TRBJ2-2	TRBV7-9	CASSSTGSLNTGELFF	TGTGCCAGCAGCTCAACAGGGAGCTTGAACACCGGGGAGCTGTTTTTT
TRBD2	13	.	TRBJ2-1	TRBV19	CASGLAGASEQFF	TGTGCCTCGGGACTAGCGGGGGCCAGTGAGCAGTTCTTC
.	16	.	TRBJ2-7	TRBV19	CASSMTTGSYLGEQYF	TGTGCCAGTAGTATGACCACCGGGAGCTACCTGGGGGAGCAGTACTTC
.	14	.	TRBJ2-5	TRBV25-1	CASSRVKEGETQYF	TGTGCCAGCAGTCGAGTCAAAGAAGGGGAGACCCAGTACTTC
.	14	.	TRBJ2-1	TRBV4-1	CASSQVGGYNEQFF	TGCGCCAGCAGCCAAGTGGGTGGGTACAATGAGCAGTTCTTC
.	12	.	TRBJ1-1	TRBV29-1	CSHGTPGTEAFF	TGCAGCCACGGGACCCCAGGCACTGAAGCTTTCTTT
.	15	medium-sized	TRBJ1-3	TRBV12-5	CASGLVGYSGNTIYF	TGTGCTAGTGGTTTGGTAGGCTACTCTGGAAACACCATATATTTT
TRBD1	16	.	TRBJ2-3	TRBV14	CASSQVGGQSTDTQYF	TGTGCCAGCAGCCAAGTTGGGGGACAGAGCACAGATACGCAGTATTTT
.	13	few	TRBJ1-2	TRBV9	CASSVTGEGGYTF	TGTGCCAGCAGCGTAACGGGGGAAGGCGGCTACACCTTC
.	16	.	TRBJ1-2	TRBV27	CASSPGPGQGLSGYTF	TGTGCCAGCAGCCCAGGACCGGGGCAGGGTCTCTCTGGCTACACCTTC
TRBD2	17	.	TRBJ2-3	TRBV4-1	CASSSRLAGGPLDTQYF	TGCGCCAGCAGCTCCCGGCTAGCGGGGGGACCATTAGATACGCAGTATTTT
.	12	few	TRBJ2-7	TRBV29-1	CSVDAGEHEQYF	TGCAGCGTGGACGCAGGGGAGCACGAGCAGTACTTC
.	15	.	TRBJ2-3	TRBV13	CASSHGNLSTDTQYF	TGTGCCAGCAGCCACGGGAATTTAAGCACAGATACGCAGTATTTT
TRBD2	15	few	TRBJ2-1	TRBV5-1	CASSAGSGSIDEQFF	TGCGCCAGCAGCGCAGGTAGCGGGAGTATCGATGAGCAGTTCTTC
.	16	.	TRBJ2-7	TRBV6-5	CASSYSNWDWNYEQYF	TGTGCCAGCAGTTACTCGAATTGGGACTGGAACTACGAGCAGTACTTC
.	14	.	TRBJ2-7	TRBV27	CASSLGDPSYEQYF	TGTGCCAGCAGTTTAGGGGACCCCTCCTACGAGCAGTACTTC
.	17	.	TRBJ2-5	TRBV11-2	CASTLDSFGGGQETQYF	TGTGCCAGCACCTTAGACTCGTTCGGAGGGGGACAAGAGACCCAGTACTTC
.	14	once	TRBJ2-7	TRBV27	CASSFFGQGYEQYF	TGTGCCAGCAGTTTCTTCGGGCAGGGTTACGAGCAGTACTTC
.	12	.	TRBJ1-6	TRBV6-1	CASGQIRSPLHF	TGTGCCAGCGGACAAATCCGCTCACCCCTCCACTTT
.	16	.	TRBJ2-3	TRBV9	CASSVAGGHGTDTQYF	TGTGCCAGCAGCGTAGCAGGGGGGCACGGCACAGATACGCAGTATTTT
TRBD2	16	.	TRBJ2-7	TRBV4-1	CASSHQTSGVLGEQYF	TGCGCCAGCAGCCATCAGACTAGCGGGGTCCTCGGGGAGCAGTACTTC
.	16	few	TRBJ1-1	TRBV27	CASTSRSAGDNTEAFF	TGTGCCAGCACTTCACGTTCGGCGGGGGATAACACTGAAGCTTTCTTT
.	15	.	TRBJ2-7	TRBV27	CASSFGRGATYEQYF	TGTGCCAGCAGTTTCGGCCGCGGGGCAACCTACGAGCAGTACTTC
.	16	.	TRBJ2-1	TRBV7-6	CASSFLGGSSYNEQFF	TGTGCCAGCAGCTTCCTTGGGGGAAGCTCCTACAATGAGCAGTTCTTC
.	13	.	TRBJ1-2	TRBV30	CAWSQPTNYGYTF	TGTGCCTGGAGCCAACCAACTAACTATGGCTACACCTTC
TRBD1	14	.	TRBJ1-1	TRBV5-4	CASSSTGGNTEAFF	TGTGCCAGCAGCTCAACAGGGGGGAACACTGAAGCTTTCTTT
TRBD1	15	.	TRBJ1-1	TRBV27	CASSLSTGVGTEAFF	TGTGCCAGCAGTTTAAGTACAGGGGTGGGGACTGAAGCTTTCTTT
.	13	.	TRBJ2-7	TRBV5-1	CASSSDINYEQYF	TGCGCCAGCAGCTCGGACATAAACTACGAGCAGTACTTC
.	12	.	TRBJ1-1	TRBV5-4	CASSLASGSTFF	TGTGCCAGCAGCTTGGCCTCAGGGAGTACTTTCTTT
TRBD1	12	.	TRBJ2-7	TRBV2	CARGQGGYEQYF	TGTGCCCGTGGACAGGGCGGGTACGAGCAGTACTTC
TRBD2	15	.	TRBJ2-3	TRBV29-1	CSVDGLAGGPYTQYF	TGCAGCGTTGACGGCCTAGCGGGGGGGCCCTATACGCAGTATTTT
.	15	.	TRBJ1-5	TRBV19	CASSIGEDGHQPQHF	TGTGCCAGTAGTATTGGGGAGGATGGCCATCAGCCCCAGCATTTT
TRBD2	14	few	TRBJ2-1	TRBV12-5	CASAVAGNYNEQFF	TGTGCTAGTGCGGTAGCGGGGAACTACAATGAGCAGTTCTTC
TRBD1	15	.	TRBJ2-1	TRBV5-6	CASSQGTDSYNEQFF	TGTGCCAGCAGCCAGGGGACAGATTCCTACAATGAGCAGTTCTTC
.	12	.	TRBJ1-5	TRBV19	CASSHGSQPQHF	TGTGCCAGTAGTCACGGTTCCCAGCCCCAGCATTTT
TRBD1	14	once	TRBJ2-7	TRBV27	CASGRTGEYYEQYF	TGTGCCAGCGGAAGGACAGGGGAATACTACGAGCAGTACTTC
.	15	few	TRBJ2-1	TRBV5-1	CASSLESGRDNEQFF	TGCGCCAGCAGCTTGGAATCAGGGCGAGACAATGAGCAGTTCTTC
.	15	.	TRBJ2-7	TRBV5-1	CASSWERTSSYEQYF	TGCGCCAGCAGCTGGGAGAGGACGAGCTCCTACGAGCAGTACTTC
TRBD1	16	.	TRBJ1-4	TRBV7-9	CASSWRQGARNEKLFF	TGTGCCAGCAGCTGGCGACAGGGGGCCCGTAATGAAAAACTGTTTTTT
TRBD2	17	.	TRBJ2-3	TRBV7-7	CASSLGIAGDATDTQYF	TGTGCTAGCAGCTTAGGGATTGCGGGGGACGCCACAGATACGCAGTATTTT
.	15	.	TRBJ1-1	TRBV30	CAWSGETVSHTEAFF	TGTGCCTGGAGTGGGGAGACAGTTTCTCACACTGAAGCTTTCTTT
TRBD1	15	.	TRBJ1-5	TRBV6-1	CASSEIQGGNQPQHF	TGTGCCAGCAGTGAGATCCAGGGGGGGAATCAGCCCCAGCATTTT
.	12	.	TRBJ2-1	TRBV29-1	CSVEVAVDEQFF	TGCAGCGTTGAGGTGGCGGTGGATGAGCAGTTCTTC
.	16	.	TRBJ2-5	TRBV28	CASSFSLARTQETQYF	TGTGCCAGCAGTTTTTCGCTAGCGAGGACCCAAGAGACCCAGTACTTC
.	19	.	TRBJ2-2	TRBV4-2	CASSLTGRGPETNTGELFF	TGTGCCAGCAGCCTCACTGGTAGAGGACCTGAAACGAACACCGGGGAGCTGTTTTTT
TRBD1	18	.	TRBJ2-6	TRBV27	CASSLRDRGFPGANVLTF	TGTGCCAGCAGCCTCCGGGACAGGGGTTTCCCTGGGGCCAACGTCCTGACTTTC
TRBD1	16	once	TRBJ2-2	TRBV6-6	CASSRGLGQGTGELFF	TGTGCCAGCAGCCGCGGCTTGGGACAGGGGACCGGGGAGCTGTTTTTT
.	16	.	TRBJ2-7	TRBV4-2	CASSQEVGLSSYEQYF	TGTGCCAGCAGCCAAGAGGTAGGGCTATCCTCCTACGAGCAGTACTTC